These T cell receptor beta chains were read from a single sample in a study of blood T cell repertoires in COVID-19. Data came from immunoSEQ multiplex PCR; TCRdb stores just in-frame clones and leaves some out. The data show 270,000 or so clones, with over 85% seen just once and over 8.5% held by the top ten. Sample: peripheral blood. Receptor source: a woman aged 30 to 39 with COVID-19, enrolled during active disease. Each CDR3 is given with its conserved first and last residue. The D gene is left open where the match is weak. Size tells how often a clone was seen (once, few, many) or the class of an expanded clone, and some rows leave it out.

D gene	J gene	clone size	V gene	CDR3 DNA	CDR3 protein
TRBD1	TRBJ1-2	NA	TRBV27	TGTGCCAGCAGCCCCCTCCCGGGACAGGGGACAGGAGGCTACACCTTC	CASSPLPGQGTGGYTF
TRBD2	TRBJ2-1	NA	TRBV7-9	TGTGCCAGCAGCGAACGACTAGCGGGGCAGCAGGTTGAGCAGTTCTTC	CASSERLAGQQVEQFF
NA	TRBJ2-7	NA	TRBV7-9	TGTGCCAGCAGCTTGGTTGAGGGTGGGTACGAGCAGTACTTC	CASSLVEGGYEQYF
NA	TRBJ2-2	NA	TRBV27	TGTGCCAGCAGTTTAGACACTTACACCGGGGAGCTGTTTTTT	CASSLDTYTGELFF
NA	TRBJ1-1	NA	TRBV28	TGTGCCAGCAGTTTTGGGCCAACAGGGTCGTTCACTGAAGCTTTCTTT	CASSFGPTGSFTEAFF
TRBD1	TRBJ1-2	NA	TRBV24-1	TGTGCCACCAGTGATGCCCAGGGGGACAGGGTACAAGGCTACACCTTC	CATSDAQGDRVQGYTF
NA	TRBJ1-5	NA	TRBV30	TGTGCCTGGAGTAACAGGGTTAGCAATCAGCCCCAGCATTTT	CAWSNRVSNQPQHF
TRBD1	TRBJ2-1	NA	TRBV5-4	TGTGCCAGCAGCGAGGACAGGACAAGCTCCTACAATGAGCAGTTCTTC	CASSEDRTSSYNEQFF
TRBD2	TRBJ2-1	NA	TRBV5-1	TGCGCCAGCAGCCCCGTAGGTAGGCGGGAGGAGCAGTTCTTC	CASSPVGRREEQFF
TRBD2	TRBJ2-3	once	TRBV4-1	TGCGCCAGCAGCCAAGACGCGTCTAGCGGGGGAACAGATACGCAGTATTTT	CASSQDASSGGTDTQYF
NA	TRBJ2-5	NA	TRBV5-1	TGCGCCAGCAGCTTGGGTCTCGGTGAAAATTTACAAGAGACCCAGTACTTC	CASSLGLGENLQETQYF
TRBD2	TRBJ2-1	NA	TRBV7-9	TGTGCCAGCAGCCCGACACTAGCGCTGAATGAGCAGTTCTTC	CASSPTLALNEQFF
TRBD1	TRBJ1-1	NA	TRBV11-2	TGTGCCAGCAGCCACGGGACAGCGAACACTGAAGCTTTCTTT	CASSHGTANTEAFF
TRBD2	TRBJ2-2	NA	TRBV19	TGTGCCAGTACTACATGGGAGGGGATTTATACGGGGGAGCTGTTTTTT	CASTTWEGIYTGELFF
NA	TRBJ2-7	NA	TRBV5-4	TGTGCCAGCACCCAGGACAGCTACGAGCAGTACTTC	CASTQDSYEQYF
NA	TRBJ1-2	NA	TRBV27	TGTGCCAGCAGTTCGGACTCGGACTATGGCTACACCTTC	CASSSDSDYGYTF
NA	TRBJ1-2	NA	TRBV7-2	TGTGCCAGCAGCTCGACTGGAGACAGCCTCTATGGCTACACCTTC	CASSSTGDSLYGYTF
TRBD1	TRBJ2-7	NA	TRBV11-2	TGTGCCAGCGCGGAGACAGGGAGAATCTCCTACGAGCAGTACTTC	CASAETGRISYEQYF
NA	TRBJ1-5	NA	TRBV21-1	TGTGCCAGCAGCCACTCGGGGTATCAGCCCCAGCATTTT	CASSHSGYQPQHF
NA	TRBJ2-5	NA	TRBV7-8	TGTGCCAGCCTCCAAGGGGGGGGGCTTAGGACCCAGTACTTC	CASLQGGGLRTQYF
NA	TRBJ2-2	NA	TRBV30	TGTGCCTGGAGCGAACTAGCCGGTGGCGGGGAGCTGTTTTTT	CAWSELAGGGELFF
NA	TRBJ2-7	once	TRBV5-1	TGCGCCAGCAAACCCCAGGGTCCCTCCTACGAGCAGTACTTC	CASKPQGPSYEQYF
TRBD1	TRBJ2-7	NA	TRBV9	TGTGCCAGCAGCGACGACAGGGGAAGTTACGAGCAGTACTTC	CASSDDRGSYEQYF
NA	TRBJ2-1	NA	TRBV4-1	TGCGCCAGCATGACTATGAACAATGAGCAGTTCTTC	CASMTMNNEQFF
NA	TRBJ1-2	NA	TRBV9	TGTGCCAGCAGCGTTTGGGAGTTATATGGCTACACCTTC	CASSVWELYGYTF
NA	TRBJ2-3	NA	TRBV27	TGTGCCAGCAGTTCAAGAGGCCGGCCGGTGACAGATACGCAGTATTTT	CASSSRGRPVTDTQYF